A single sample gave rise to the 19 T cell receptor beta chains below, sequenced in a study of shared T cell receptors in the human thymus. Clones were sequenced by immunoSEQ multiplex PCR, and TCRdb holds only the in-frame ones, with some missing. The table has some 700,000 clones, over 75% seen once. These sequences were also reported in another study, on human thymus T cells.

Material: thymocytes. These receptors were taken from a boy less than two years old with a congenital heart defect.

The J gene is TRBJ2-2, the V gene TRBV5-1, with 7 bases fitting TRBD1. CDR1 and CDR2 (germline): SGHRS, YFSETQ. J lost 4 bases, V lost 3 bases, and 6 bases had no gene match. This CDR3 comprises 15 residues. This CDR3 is CASSSETGTTGELFF. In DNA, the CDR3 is TGCGCCAGCAGCTCCGAGACAGGGACCACCGGGGAGCTGTTTTTT.

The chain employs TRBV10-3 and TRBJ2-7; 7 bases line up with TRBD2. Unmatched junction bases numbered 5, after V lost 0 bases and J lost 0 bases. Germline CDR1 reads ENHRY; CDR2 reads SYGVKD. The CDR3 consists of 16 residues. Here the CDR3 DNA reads TGTGCCATCAGTGAGTCGGGGACTAAACACTCCTACGAGCAGTACTTC. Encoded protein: CAISESGTKHSYEQYF.

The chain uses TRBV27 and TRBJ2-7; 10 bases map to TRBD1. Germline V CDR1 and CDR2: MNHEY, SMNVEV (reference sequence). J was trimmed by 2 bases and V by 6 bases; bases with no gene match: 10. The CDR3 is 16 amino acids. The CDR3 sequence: CASRGDRGPFPYEQYF. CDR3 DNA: TGTGCCAGCAGGGGGGACAGGGGACCGTTTCCCTACGAGCAGTACTTC.

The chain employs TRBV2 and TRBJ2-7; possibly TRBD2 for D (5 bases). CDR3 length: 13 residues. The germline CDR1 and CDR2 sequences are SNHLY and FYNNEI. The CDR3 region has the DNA TGTGCACAAAAGAGGGAAAGCTCCTACGAGCAGTACTTC. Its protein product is CAQKRESSYEQYF.

This CDR3 reads CASSIRRVAGGGAKNIQYF. DNA of the CDR3: TGTGCCAGTAGTATCCGTCGGGTAGCGGGAGGGGGAGCCAAAAACATTCAGTACTTC. The rearrangement links TRBV19 to TRBJ2-4; the match to TRBD2 covers 11 bases. The germline gives CDR1 LNHDA, CDR2 SQIVND (reference sequence). This CDR3 is built from 19 residues. V dropped 3 bases and J dropped 0; count of bases not matched to a gene: 10.

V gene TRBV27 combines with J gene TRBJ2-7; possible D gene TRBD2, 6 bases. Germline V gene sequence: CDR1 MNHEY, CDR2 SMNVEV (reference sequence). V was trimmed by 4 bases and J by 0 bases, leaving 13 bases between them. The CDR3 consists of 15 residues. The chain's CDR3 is CASSSSSVYSYEQYF. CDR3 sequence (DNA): TGTGCCAGCAGTTCTTCTAGCGTTTACTCCTACGAGCAGTACTTC.

CDR3 DNA: TGTGCCAGCAGGGGGGGACAGGGGGGGCCCATAGCCAAAAACATTCAGTACTTC. It encodes CASRGGQGGPIAKNIQYF. The J gene is TRBJ2-4, the V gene TRBV28; 11 bases agree with TRBD1. J was trimmed by 0 bases and V by 6 bases; bases with no gene match: 10. This CDR3 contains 18 residues. CDR1 is MDHEN and CDR2 is SYDVKM in the germline V gene.

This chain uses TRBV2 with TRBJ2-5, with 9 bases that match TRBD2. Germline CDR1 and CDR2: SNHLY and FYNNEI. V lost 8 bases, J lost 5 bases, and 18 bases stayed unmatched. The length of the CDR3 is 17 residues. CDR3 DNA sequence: TGTGCCAGCGGATCGGAACGGTTTAGCGGGAGAGTTGAGACCCAGTACTTC. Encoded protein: CASGSERFSGRVETQYF.

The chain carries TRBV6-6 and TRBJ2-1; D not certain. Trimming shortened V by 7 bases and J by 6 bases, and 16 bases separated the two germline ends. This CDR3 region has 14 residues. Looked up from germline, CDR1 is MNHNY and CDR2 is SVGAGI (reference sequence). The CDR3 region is CASTPFKLVNEQFF. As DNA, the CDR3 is TGTGCCAGCACCCCCTTCAAGCTGGTCAATGAGCAGTTCTTC.

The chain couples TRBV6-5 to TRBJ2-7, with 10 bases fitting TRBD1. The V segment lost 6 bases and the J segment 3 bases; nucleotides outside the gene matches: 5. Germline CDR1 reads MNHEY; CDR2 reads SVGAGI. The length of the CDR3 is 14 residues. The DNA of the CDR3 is TGTGCCAGCAGGCCGGGACAGGGGAACTACGAGCAGTACTTC. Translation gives CASRPGQGNYEQYF.

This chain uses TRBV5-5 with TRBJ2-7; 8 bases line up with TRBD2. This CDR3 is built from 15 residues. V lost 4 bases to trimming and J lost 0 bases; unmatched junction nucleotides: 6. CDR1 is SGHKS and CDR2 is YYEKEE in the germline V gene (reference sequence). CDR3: CASSLSGSNSYEQYF. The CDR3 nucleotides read TGTGCCAGCAGCCTCAGCGGGAGTAACTCCTACGAGCAGTACTTC.

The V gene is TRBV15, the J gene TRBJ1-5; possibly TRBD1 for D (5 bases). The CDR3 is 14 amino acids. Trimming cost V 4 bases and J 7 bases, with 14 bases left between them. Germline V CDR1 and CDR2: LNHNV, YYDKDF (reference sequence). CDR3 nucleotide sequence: TGTGCCACCAGCATAAATCCGCAGGGACAGCCCCAGCATTTT. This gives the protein CATSINPQGQPQHF.

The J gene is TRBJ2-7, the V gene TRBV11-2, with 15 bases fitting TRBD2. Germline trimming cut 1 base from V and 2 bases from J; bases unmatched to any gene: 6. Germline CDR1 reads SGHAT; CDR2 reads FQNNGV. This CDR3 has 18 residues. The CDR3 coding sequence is TGTGCCAGCAGCTTAGGGACTAGCGGGAGGGGCGCGGCCTACGAGCAGTACTTC. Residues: CASSLGTSGRGAAYEQYF. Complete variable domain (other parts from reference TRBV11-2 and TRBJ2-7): EAGVAQSPRYKIIEKRQSVAFWCNPISGHATLYWYQQILGQGPKLLIQFQNNGVVDDSQLPKDRFSAERLKGVDSTLKIQPAKLEDSAVYLCASSLGTSGRGAAYEQYFGPGTRLTVT.

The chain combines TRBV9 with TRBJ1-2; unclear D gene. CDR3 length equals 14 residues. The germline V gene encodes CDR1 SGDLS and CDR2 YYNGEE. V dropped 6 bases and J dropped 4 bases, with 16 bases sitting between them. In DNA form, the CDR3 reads TGTGCCAGCACCCCGGCCCCTCCAGGCTATGGCTACACCTTC. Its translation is CASTPAPPGYGYTF.

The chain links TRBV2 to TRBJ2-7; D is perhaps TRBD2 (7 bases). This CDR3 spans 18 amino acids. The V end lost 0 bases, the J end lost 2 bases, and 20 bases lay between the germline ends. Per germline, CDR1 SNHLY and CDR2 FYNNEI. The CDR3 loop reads CASSEARDTRLAPYEQYF. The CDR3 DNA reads TGTGCCAGCAGTGAAGCTCGGGACACCAGACTAGCCCCCTACGAGCAGTACTTC.

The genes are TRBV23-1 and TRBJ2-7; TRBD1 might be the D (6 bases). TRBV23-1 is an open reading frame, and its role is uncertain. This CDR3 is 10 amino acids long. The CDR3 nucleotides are TGCGCTTTGACCTGGGGGCAAGAGTACTTC. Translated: CALTWGQEYF.

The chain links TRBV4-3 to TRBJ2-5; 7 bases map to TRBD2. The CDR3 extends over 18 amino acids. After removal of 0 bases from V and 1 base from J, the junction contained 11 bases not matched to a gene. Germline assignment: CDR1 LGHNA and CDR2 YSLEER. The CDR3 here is CASSQERRRGGPQETQYF. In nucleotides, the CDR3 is TGCGCCAGCAGCCAAGAAAGGCGGAGGGGAGGGCCCCAAGAGACCCAGTACTTC.

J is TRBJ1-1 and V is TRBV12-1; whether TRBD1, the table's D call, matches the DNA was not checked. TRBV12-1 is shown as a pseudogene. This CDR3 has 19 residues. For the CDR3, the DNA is TGTGCCAGCAGCTTTGGGGACAGTCGAGGTCGGGAGTTGAACACTGAAGCTTTCTTT. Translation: CASSFGDSRGRELNTEAFF.

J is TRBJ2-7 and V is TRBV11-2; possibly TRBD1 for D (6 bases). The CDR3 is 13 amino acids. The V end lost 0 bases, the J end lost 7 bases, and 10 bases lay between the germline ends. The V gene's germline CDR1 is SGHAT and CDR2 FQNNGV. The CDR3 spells CASSLDWGREQYF. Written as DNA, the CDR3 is TGTGCCAGCAGCTTAGACTGGGGGCGAGAGCAGTACTTC.